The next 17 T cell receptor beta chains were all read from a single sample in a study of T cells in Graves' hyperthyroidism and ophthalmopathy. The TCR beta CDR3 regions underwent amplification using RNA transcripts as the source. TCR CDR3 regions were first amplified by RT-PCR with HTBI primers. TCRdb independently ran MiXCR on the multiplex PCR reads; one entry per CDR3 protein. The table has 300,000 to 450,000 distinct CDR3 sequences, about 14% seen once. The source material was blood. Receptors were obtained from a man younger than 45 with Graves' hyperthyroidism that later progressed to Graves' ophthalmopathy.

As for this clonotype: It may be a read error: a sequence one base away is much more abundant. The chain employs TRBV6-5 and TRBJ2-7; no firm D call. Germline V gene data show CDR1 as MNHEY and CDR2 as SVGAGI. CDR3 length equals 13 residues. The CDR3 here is CACSYGISYEQYF. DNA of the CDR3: TGTGCCTGCAGTTACGGAATCTCCTACGAGCAGTACTTC.

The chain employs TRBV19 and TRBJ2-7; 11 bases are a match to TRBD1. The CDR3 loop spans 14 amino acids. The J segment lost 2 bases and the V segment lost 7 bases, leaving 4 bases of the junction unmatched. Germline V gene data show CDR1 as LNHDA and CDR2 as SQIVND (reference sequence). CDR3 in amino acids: CASKPGQGAYEQYF. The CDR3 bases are TGTGCCAGTAAACCGGGACAGGGGGCCTACGAGCAGTACTTC. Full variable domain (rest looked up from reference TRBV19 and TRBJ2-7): DGGITQSPKYLFRKEGQNVTLSCEQNLNHDAMYWYRQDPGQGLRLIYYSQIVNDFQKGDIAEGYSVSREKKESFPLTVTSAQKNPTAFYLCASKPGQGAYEQYFGPGTRLTVT.

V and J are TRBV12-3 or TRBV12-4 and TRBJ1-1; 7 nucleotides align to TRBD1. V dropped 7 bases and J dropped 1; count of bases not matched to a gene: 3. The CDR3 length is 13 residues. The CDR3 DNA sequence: TGTGCCAGCATTCGGACAGGGAACACTGAAGCTTTCTTT. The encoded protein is CASIRTGNTEAFF.

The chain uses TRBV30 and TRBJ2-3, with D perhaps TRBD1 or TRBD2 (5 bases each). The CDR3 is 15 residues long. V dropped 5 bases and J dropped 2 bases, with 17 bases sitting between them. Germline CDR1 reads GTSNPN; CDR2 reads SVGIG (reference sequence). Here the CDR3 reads CAWPRGPRSTDTQYF. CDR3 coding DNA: TGTGCCTGGCCCCGGGGACCAAGATCCACAGATACGCAGTATTTT.

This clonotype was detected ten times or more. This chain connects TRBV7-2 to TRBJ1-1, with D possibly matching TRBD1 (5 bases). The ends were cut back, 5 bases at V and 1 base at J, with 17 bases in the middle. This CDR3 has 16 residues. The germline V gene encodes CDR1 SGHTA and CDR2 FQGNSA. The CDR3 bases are TGTGCCAGCAGCCTAAACCCGGGACGCCGGAACACTGAAGCTTTCTTT. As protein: CASSLNPGRRNTEAFF.

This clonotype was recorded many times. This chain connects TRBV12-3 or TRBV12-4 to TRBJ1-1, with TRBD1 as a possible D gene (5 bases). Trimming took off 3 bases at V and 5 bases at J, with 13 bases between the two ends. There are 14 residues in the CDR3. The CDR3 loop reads CASSFPRGGTEAFF. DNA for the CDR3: TGTGCCAGCAGTTTTCCACGGGGCGGAACTGAAGCTTTCTTT.

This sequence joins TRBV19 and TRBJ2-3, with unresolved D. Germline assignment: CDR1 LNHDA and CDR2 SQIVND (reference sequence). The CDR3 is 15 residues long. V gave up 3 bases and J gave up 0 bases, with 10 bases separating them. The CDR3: CASSIKDRSTDTQYF. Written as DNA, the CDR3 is TGTGCCAGTAGTATTAAGGACCGTAGCACAGATACGCAGTATTTT.

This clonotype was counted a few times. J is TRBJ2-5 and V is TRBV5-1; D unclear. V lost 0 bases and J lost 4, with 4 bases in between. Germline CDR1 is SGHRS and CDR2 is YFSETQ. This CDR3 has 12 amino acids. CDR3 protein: CASSLVSETQYF. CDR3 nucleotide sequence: TGCGCCAGCAGCTTGGTGTCAGAGACCCAGTACTTC.

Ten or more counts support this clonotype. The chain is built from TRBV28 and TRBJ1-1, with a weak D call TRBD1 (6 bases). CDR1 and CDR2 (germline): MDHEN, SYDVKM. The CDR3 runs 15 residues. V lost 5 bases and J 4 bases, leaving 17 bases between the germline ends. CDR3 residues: CASSEQGLTITEAFF. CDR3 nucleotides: TGTGCCAGCAGTGAACAGGGTCTTACGATCACTGAAGCTTTCTTT. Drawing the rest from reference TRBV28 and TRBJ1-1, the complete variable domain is DVKVTQSSRYLVKRTGEKVFLECVQDMDHENMFWYRQDPGLGLRLIYFSYDVKMKEKGDIPEGYSVSREKKERFSLILESASTNQTSMYLCASSEQGLTITEAFFGQGTRLTVV.

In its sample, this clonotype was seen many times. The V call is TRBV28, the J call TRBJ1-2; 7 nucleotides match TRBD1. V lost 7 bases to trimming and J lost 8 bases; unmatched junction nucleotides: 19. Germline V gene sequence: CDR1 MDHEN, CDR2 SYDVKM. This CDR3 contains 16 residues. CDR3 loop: CASILSPGQTFGGYTF. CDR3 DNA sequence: TGTGCCAGCATTCTCTCGCCGGGACAGACTTTTGGCGGCTACACCTTC.

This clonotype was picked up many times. The CDR3 loop is CASSLSGAGEEQYF. The CDR3, as DNA: TGTGCCAGCAGTTTATCCGGAGCGGGGGAAGAGCAGTACTTC. This chain uses TRBV28 with TRBJ2-7; TRBD2 agrees at 8 bases. The CDR3 sequence is 14 residues long. J gave up 7 bases and V 1 base, and 6 bases lay outside the gene matches. Germline CDR1 MDHEN, CDR2 SYDVKM. Complete variable domain (other parts from reference TRBV28 and TRBJ2-7): DVKVTQSSRYLVKRTGEKVFLECVQDMDHENMFWYRQDPGLGLRLIYFSYDVKMKEKGDIPEGYSVSREKKERFSLILESASTNQTSMYLCASSLSGAGEEQYFGPGTRLTVT.

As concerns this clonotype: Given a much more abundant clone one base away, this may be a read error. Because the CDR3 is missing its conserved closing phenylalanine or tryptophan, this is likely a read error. The CDR3 loop is CSAGRDSDEAFL. CDR3 DNA: TGCAGCGCTGGGCGGGACAGCGATGAAGCTTTCCTT. The V call is TRBV29-1, the J call TRBJ1-1; 7 bases are shared with TRBD1. This CDR3 is 12 amino acids long. V lost 7 bases, J lost 7 bases, and 9 bases stayed unmatched. CDR1 and CDR2 (germline): SQVTM, ANQGSEA.

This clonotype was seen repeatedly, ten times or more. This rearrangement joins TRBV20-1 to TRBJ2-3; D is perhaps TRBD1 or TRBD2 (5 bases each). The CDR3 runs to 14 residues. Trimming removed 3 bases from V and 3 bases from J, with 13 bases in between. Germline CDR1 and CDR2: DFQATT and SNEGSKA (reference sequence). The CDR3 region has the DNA TGCAGTGCTAGTCTATCGGGGCGGACAGATACGCAGTATTTT. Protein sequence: CSASLSGRTDTQYF.

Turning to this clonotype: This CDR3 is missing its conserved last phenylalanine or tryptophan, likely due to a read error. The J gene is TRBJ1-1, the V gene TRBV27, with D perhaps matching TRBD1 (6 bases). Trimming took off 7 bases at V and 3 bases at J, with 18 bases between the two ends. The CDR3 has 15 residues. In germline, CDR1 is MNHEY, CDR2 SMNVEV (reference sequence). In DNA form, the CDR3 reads TGTGCCAGCAACTCCGGGGGGGCGCCGGACACTGAAGCTTTCCTT. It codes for CASNSGGAPDTEAFL.

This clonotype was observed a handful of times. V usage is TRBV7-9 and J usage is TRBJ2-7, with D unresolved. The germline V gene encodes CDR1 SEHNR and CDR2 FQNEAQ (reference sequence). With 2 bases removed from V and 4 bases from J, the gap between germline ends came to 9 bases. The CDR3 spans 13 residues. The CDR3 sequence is CASSLIGKYEQYF. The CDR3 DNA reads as TGTGCCAGCAGCTTAATAGGGAAATACGAGCAGTACTTC.

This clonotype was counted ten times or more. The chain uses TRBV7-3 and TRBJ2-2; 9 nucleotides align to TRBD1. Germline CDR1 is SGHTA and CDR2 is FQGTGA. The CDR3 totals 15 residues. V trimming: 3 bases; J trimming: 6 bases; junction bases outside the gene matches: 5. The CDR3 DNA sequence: TGTGCCAGCAGCTTGCGGGACAGGGCATCCGGGGAGCTGTTTTTT. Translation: CASSLRDRASGELFF. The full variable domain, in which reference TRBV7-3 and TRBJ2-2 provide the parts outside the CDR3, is GAGVSQTPSNKVTEKGKYVELRCDPISGHTALYWYRQSLGQGPEFLIYFQGTGAADDSGLPNDRFFAVRPEGSVSTLKIQRTERGDSAVYLCASSLRDRASGELFFGEGSRLTVL.

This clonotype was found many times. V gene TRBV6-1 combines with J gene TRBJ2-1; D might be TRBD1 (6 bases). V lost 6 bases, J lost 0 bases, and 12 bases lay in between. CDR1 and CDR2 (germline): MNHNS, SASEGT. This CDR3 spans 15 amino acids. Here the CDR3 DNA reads TGTGCCAGCAGCCCCGGGACATACTCCTACAATGAGCAGTTCTTC. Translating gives CASSPGTYSYNEQFF.